The 20 T cell receptor beta chains listed next were all sequenced from one sample in a study of cytomegalovirus exposure and HLA in healthy donors. PCR primers comprised 60 Vbeta and 13 Jbeta primers. Here immunoSEQ multiplex PCR was the method, and the copy in TCRdb shows in-frame clones only, minus some. The data show around 170,000 clones, roughly 80% seen once. Sequenced input: PBMCs. The origin of the receptors is a male donor in good health and CMV-seronegative.

This sequence joins TRBV7-8 and TRBJ1-2; D gene unclear. CDR3 length: 13 amino acids. Between the trimmed V and J ends, which lost 1 base and 5 bases, there was a span of 8 bases. Looked up from germline, CDR1 is SGHVS and CDR2 is FQNEAQ. The CDR3 is CASSLGLEYGYTF. The DNA for the CDR3 is TGTGCCAGCAGCTTAGGATTGGAGTATGGCTACACCTTC.

This chain uses TRBV18 with TRBJ2-5, with 14 bases lining up with TRBD2. Looked up from germline, CDR1 is KGHSH and CDR2 is LQKENI. With 8 bases clipped from V and 4 bases from J, the junction kept 6 bases outside the gene matches. CDR3 size: 15 residues. CDR3 residues: CASAGTSGRGETQYF. In DNA, the CDR3 is TGTGCCAGCGCAGGGACTAGCGGGAGAGGAGAGACCCAGTACTTC.

The chain is built from TRBV5-1 and TRBJ2-7, with D hard to call. Germline values: CDR1 SGHRS, CDR2 YFSETQ. V shed 1 base and J shed 0 bases, with 8 bases lying between them. This CDR3 is built from 14 residues. CDR3 residues: CASSLTVPSYEQYF. As DNA, the CDR3 is TGCGCCAGCAGCTTGACGGTCCCCTCCTACGAGCAGTACTTC.

Only a few counts were recorded for this clone. The rearrangement links TRBV29-1 to TRBJ2-2, with 9 bases identical to TRBD1. This CDR3 spans 15 amino acids. Unmatched junction bases numbered 8, after V lost 5 bases and J lost 4 bases. Germline assignment: CDR1 SQVTM and CDR2 ANQGSEA. CDR3 DNA sequence: TGCAGCGTTAACCCGGGACAGGGTTTCACCGGGGAGCTGTTTTTT. Protein sequence: CSVNPGQGFTGELFF.

V usage is TRBV5-1 and J usage is TRBJ2-5; TRBD2 might be the D (6 bases). Germline V gives CDR1 SGHRS, CDR2 YFSETQ. V dropped 5 bases and J dropped 5 bases, with 19 bases sitting between them. The CDR3 runs to 15 residues. The CDR3 sequence is CASSLRGAGGETQYF. In DNA form, the CDR3 reads TGCGCCAGCAGTCTTCGCGGGGCGGGCGGGGAGACCCAGTACTTC.

The rearrangement uses TRBV4-3 and TRBJ2-3; 9 bases map to TRBD1. This CDR3 is built from 17 residues. The V and J ends lost 4 bases and 4 bases, in that order; junction bases with no gene match: 12. Germline CDR1 LGHNA, CDR2 YSLEER. The CDR3 protein is CASSRGQGTISADTQYF. The CDR3 coding sequence is TGCGCCAGCAGCCGGGGACAGGGTACTATATCCGCAGATACGCAGTATTTT.

In its sample, this clone was seen a few times. The chain uses TRBV7-2 and TRBJ1-5; 8 positions agree with TRBD1. Germline V CDR1 and CDR2: SGHTA, FQGNSA. CDR3 size: 17 residues. Unmatched junction bases numbered 12, after V lost 5 bases and J lost 3 bases. This chain's CDR3 is CASSPHRTGMDNQPQHF. DNA of the CDR3: TGTGCCAGCAGCCCACACCGGACAGGGATGGACAATCAGCCCCAGCATTTT.

This chain connects TRBV5-4 to TRBJ1-1, with D unclear. Germline lookup yields CDR1 SGHNT and CDR2 YYREEE (reference sequence). Trimming stripped 6 bases from V and 8 bases from J, with 17 bases between. The CDR3 is 13 residues long. The CDR3 loop reads CASKEGFETEAFF. The CDR3 DNA reads TGTGCCAGCAAGGAGGGCTTCGAAACCGAAGCTTTCTTT.

V usage is TRBV5-6 and J usage is TRBJ1-5; weak D call: TRBD1 (6 bases). There are 17 residues in the CDR3. The V end was cut by 4 bases, the J end by 1 base, with 18 bases between. Germline CDR1 reads SGHDT; CDR2 reads YYEEEE. CDR3: CASSLTAGVGSNQPQHF. DNA of the CDR3: TGTGCCAGCAGCCTGACGGCAGGGGTGGGGAGCAATCAGCCCCAGCATTTT.

The count of this clone is one. This sequence joins TRBV5-4 and TRBJ1-4; D is possibly TRBD1 (5 bases). Germline lookup yields CDR1 SGHNT and CDR2 YYREEE (reference sequence). There are 15 residues in the CDR3. V lost 2 bases and J 7 bases, leaving 15 bases between the germline ends. The CDR3 bases are TGTGCCAGCAGCTTATCGGGGGTGCGTGGTGAAAAACTGTTTTTT. It is translated as CASSLSGVRGEKLFF. The complete variable domain, with remaining parts taken from reference TRBV5-4 and TRBJ1-4, reads ETGVTQSPTHLIKTRGQQVTLRCSSQSGHNTVSWYQQALGQGPQFIFQYYREEENGRGNFPPRFSGLQFPNYSSELNVNALELDDSALYLCASSLSGVRGEKLFFGSGTQLSVL.

This chain joins TRBV11-2 and TRBJ2-1; perhaps TRBD1 as D (6 bases). Germline CDR1 is SGHAT and CDR2 is FQNNGV. The CDR3 totals 15 residues. Trimming took 5 bases from V and 9 from J, leaving 20 bases between them. The DNA for the CDR3 is TGTGCCAGCAGCGTAATAAAAGGGCAGGGGACTGAGCAGTTCTTC. This translates into CASSVIKGQGTEQFF.

In the case of this clone: This specimen includes other DNA sequences encoding the same CDR3. The V gene is TRBV28, the J gene TRBJ2-7, with 7 bases fitting TRBD2. V shed 5 bases, J shed 0 bases, and the junction held 7 bases outside the gene matches. This CDR3 contains 15 residues. Germline V gives CDR1 MDHEN, CDR2 SYDVKM. Here the CDR3 DNA reads TGTGCCAGCAGTCCCCCAGGCGGGAGCTCCTACGAGCAGTACTTC. It specifies CASSPPGGSSYEQYF.

This chain connects TRBV6-5 to TRBJ2-5, with TRBD2 matching over 11 bases. Trimming at V came to 5 bases and at J to 1 base, leaving 3 bases not matched to a gene. The CDR3 length is 15 residues. Germline CDR1 reads MNHEY; CDR2 reads SVGAGI. The CDR3 region has the DNA TGTGCCAGCAGTCCCGGGACTAGCGGCCAAGAGACCCAGTACTTC. It is translated as CASSPGTSGQETQYF.

This rearrangement joins TRBV2 to TRBJ2-1, with TRBD2 identical over 7 bases. V shed 4 bases, J shed 4 bases, and the junction held 13 bases outside the gene matches. The CDR3 extends over 17 amino acids. Germline V gene data show CDR1 as SNHLY and CDR2 as FYNNEI. CDR3 sequence reads: CASSGGGLALLYNEQFF. In nucleotides, the CDR3 is TGTGCCAGCAGTGGCGGGGGTCTAGCGCTCCTATACAATGAGCAGTTCTTC.

The chain carries TRBV19 and TRBJ1-6; D perhaps matches TRBD1 (5 bases). The CDR3 totals 13 residues. Germline lookup yields CDR1 LNHDA and CDR2 SQIVND (reference sequence). Trimming took 2 bases from V and 9 from J, leaving 8 bases between them. The chain's CDR3 is CASSIRGGSPLHF. The DNA for the CDR3 is TGTGCCAGTAGTATAAGGGGTGGTTCACCCCTCCACTTT.

CDR3 DNA sequence: TGTGCCAGCAGCTTGGAGCCAACCTACGAGCAGTACTTC. This encodes CASSLEPTYEQYF. The V gene is TRBV5-4, the J gene TRBJ2-7; no clear D. V lost 0 bases and J lost 2, with 6 bases in between. There are 13 residues in the CDR3. Germline CDR1 reads SGHNT; CDR2 reads YYREEE (reference sequence).

V usage is TRBV19 and J usage is TRBJ2-5, with 15 bases identical to TRBD2. With 6 bases clipped from V and 4 bases from J, the junction kept 9 bases outside the gene matches. The CDR3 extends over 17 amino acids. Germline CDR1 and CDR2: LNHDA and SQIVND (reference sequence). In DNA, the CDR3 is TGTGCCAGTAGGCCTTCCCCGGGACTAGCGGGAGGAGAGACCCAGTACTTC. It encodes CASRPSPGLAGGETQYF.

A single count supports this clone. The chain has TRBV10-3 and TRBJ2-2, with 12 bases matching TRBD2. Germline lookup yields CDR1 ENHRY and CDR2 SYGVKD. The CDR3 covers 16 residues. V trimming: 2 bases; J trimming: 3 bases; junction bases outside the gene matches: 1. The CDR3 DNA sequence: TGTGCCATCAGTGAGGGACTAGCGGGGTACACCGGGGAGCTGTTTTTT. It translates to CAISEGLAGYTGELFF.

V usage is TRBV5-4 and J usage is TRBJ2-1; tentative D call: TRBD1 (6 bases). Trimming took 0 bases from V and 8 from J, leaving 15 bases between them. The CDR3 totals 15 residues. Germline V CDR1 and CDR2: SGHNT, YYREEE (reference sequence). In DNA, the CDR3 is TGTGCCAGCAGCTTGGCCGGGGCAGGGGCGGATGAGCAGTTCTTC. It is translated as CASSLAGAGADEQFF.

The CDR3 region has the DNA TGTGCCACCAGGTATAGCGGGGGGGCCGACGAGCAGTACTTC. Residues: CATRYSGGADEQYF. This chain joins TRBV15 and TRBJ2-7; 11 bases map to TRBD2. This CDR3 has 14 residues. Germline V gives CDR1 LNHNV, CDR2 YYDKDF (reference sequence). Trimming at V came to 6 bases and at J to 5 bases, leaving 6 bases not matched to a gene.